In this sample, the clone carrying this T cell receptor beta chain turned up a few times. The entry originates in a study of HIV-infected patients and healthy controls. TCRdb recomputed calls from the 5' RACE reads with MiXCR, one row per CDR3 protein. Of about 67,000 distinct CDR3 sequences in the sample, roughly a sixth are singletons; the top ten hold around 5.9%. This CDR3 contains 14 residues. CDR1 is DFQATT, CDR2 SNEGSKA, per germline (reference sequence). Trimming removed 3 bases from V and 1 base from J, with 7 bases in between. This clonotype originated in a human donor in good health. The sequenced sample was CD4+ T cells from blood. The chain employs TRBV20-1 and TRBJ2-6, with a tentative D call TRBD2 (5 bases). The CDR3 DNA reads as TGCAGTGCTAGGTCGGGATCTGGGGCCAACGTCCTGACTTTC. Protein sequence: CSARSGSGANVLTF.